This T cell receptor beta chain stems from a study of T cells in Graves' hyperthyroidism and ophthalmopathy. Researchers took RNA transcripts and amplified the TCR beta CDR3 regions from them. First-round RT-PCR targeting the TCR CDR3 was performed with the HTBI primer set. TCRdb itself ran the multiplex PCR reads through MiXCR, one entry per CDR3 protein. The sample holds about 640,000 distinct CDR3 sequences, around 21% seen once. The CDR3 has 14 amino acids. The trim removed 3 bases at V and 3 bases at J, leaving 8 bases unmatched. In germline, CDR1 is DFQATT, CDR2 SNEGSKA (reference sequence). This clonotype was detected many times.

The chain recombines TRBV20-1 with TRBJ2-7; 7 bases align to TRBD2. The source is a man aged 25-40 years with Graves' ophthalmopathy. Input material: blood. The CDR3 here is CSASPLAADYEQYF. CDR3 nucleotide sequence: TGCAGTGCTAGCCCTCTAGCGGCAGACTACGAGCAGTACTTC.